These 16 T cell receptor beta chains were sequenced from one sample in a study of STAT3 mutations in large granular lymphocyte leukemia. Notes on the study in general: In T-cell large granular lymphocyte leukemia, about half of patients showed multiple immunodominant subclonotypes.

Only in-frame clones appear in the TCRdb table, and some are missing; sequencing was by immunoSEQ multiplex PCR. This table holds 20,000 or so clones, about 90% found once. What these receptors recognize is not known. The sequenced sample was peripheral blood mononuclear cells. These receptors originate from a man between 60 and 70 years old with T-cell large granular lymphocyte leukemia. Some clones in this sample may be carry-over from other donors' samples.

The chain combines TRBV5-1 with TRBJ2-2, with a possible D match to TRBD2 (7 bases). The V end was cut by 6 bases, the J end by 7 bases, with 13 bases between. Germline V gene lookup returns CDR1 SGHRS and CDR2 YFSETQ. The CDR3 is made up of 13 amino acids. DNA for the CDR3: TGCGCCAGCAACGGGGGGCTTGGCGGGGAGCTGTTTTTT. This sequence encodes CASNGGLGGELFF.

This rearrangement joins TRBV15 to TRBJ2-3; TRBD2 might be the D (6 bases). This CDR3 has 16 amino acids. V lost 5 bases and J lost 0, with 15 bases in between. The germline V gene has CDR1 LNHNV and CDR2 YYDKDF (reference sequence). The chain's CDR3 is CATSVRAGYSTDTQYF. The CDR3, as DNA: TGTGCCACCAGCGTTAGGGCGGGATATAGCACAGATACGCAGTATTTT.

V and J are TRBV7-2 and TRBJ1-4, with TRBD1 matching over 10 bases. The trim removed 5 bases at V and 8 bases at J, leaving 8 bases unmatched. Germline values: CDR1 SGHTA, CDR2 FQGNSA. This CDR3 has 15 amino acids. Written as DNA, the CDR3 is TGTGCCAGCAGCATTGACAGGGGGCAAGGCGAAAAACTGTTTTTT. Its translation: CASSIDRGQGEKLFF.

The chain combines TRBV7-9 with TRBJ2-1; a weak D match, TRBD2 (6 bases). The V gene lost 5 bases and the J gene lost 9 bases, with 11 bases spanning the gap. Germline CDR1 reads SEHNR; CDR2 reads FQNEAQ (reference sequence). This CDR3 has 12 residues. CDR3 nucleotide sequence: TGTGCCAGCAGCGATACTAGCACTGAGCAGTTCTTC. Its protein product is CASSDTSTEQFF.

The V gene is TRBV7-2, the J gene TRBJ2-7; D perhaps matches TRBD1 (6 bases). CDR3 length: 14 residues. Trimming stripped 5 bases from V and 7 bases from J, with 18 bases between. From germline, CDR1 is SGHTA and CDR2 FQGNSA. The CDR3 DNA is TGTGCCAGCAGCACACGCAAACAGGGCTCGGAGCAGTACTTC. Protein sequence: CASSTRKQGSEQYF.

This chain's CDR3 is CAWSDDAVEAFF. In nucleotides, the CDR3 is TGTGCCTGGAGTGATGACGCTGTGGAAGCTTTCTTT. The V call is TRBV30, the J call TRBJ1-1; no clear D gene. Trimming stripped 1 base from V and 8 bases from J, with 11 bases between. From germline, CDR1 is GTSNPN and CDR2 SVGIG (reference sequence). This CDR3 has 12 amino acids.

The V gene is TRBV7-2, the J gene TRBJ2-5; the D call may be TRBD1 or TRBD2 (5 bases each). This CDR3 has 15 residues. CDR1 and CDR2 from the germline V gene are SGHTA and FQGNSA. Trimming took 1 base from V and 6 from J, leaving 15 bases between them. CDR3 DNA sequence: TGTGCCAGCAGCTTAGGTGGAGGTGGGGGAAAGACCCAGTACTTC. It translates to CASSLGGGGGKTQYF. Combining the CDR3 with reference TRBV7-2 and TRBJ2-5 gives the whole variable domain GAGVSQSPSNKVTEKGKDVELRCDPISGHTALYWYRQSLGQGLEFLIYFQGNSAPDKSGLPSDRFSAERTGGSVSTLTIQRTQQEDSAVYLCASSLGGGGGKTQYFGPGTRLLVL.

The rearrangement joins TRBV5-1 to TRBJ2-3, with 8 nucleotides matching TRBD2. J was trimmed by 2 bases and V by 3 bases; bases with no gene match: 5. Germline values: CDR1 SGHRS, CDR2 YFSETQ. CDR3 length equals 15 residues. The CDR3 region has the DNA TGCGCCAGCAGCTCTACTAGCGGATCCACAGATACGCAGTATTTT. Translating gives CASSSTSGSTDTQYF.

For this clone: A read error may account for a junction end that differs from germline. The rearrangement joins TRBV5-6 to TRBJ1-1, with TRBD1 matching 10 bases. The CDR3 covers 13 residues. Germline lookup yields CDR1 SGHDT and CDR2 YYEEEE. As DNA, the CDR3 is TGTGCCAGCAGCTTGGGACAGGGGGCTGAGGCTTTCTTT. As protein: CASSLGQGAEAFF.

The count of this clone is one. The chain has TRBV5-1 and TRBJ2-7, with TRBD2 matching over 7 bases. This CDR3 contains 15 residues. V lost 0 bases to trimming and J lost 6 bases; unmatched junction nucleotides: 9. The V gene's germline CDR1 is SGHRS and CDR2 YFSETQ. The CDR3 DNA follows: TGCGCCAGCAGCTTGGGGGCGGGGGTCCCATCCGAGCAGTACTTC. It translates to CASSLGAGVPSEQYF.

This clone showed up just once. The chain is built from TRBV6-1 and TRBJ1-5, with unresolved D. V gave up 11 bases and J gave up 2 bases, with 10 bases separating them. The CDR3 extends over 12 amino acids. Germline CDR1 is MNHNS and CDR2 is SASEGT. This CDR3 reads CAADFGNQPQHF. DNA for the CDR3: TGTGCCGCAGATTTTGGCAATCAGCCCCAGCATTTT.

This clone was recorded a few times. The chain couples TRBV5-6 to TRBJ1-5; 9 bases are a match to TRBD1. The CDR3 totals 14 residues. J was trimmed by 6 bases and V by 4 bases; bases with no gene match: 5. Germline V gene lookup returns CDR1 SGHDT and CDR2 YYEEEE. CDR3 sequence (DNA): TGTGCCAGCAGCATACAGGGGGCGGGTCAGCCCCAGCATTTT. Translated, it gives CASSIQGAGQPQHF.

The J gene is TRBJ1-3, the V gene TRBV9, with D hard to call. V gave up 0 bases and J gave up 2 bases, with 9 bases separating them. Germline loops: CDR1 SGDLS, CDR2 YYNGEE. There are 15 residues in the CDR3. The CDR3 region has the DNA TGTGCCAGCAGCGTAGGGTTAGTCGCTGGAAACACCATATATTTT. It yields the protein CASSVGLVAGNTIYF.

CDR3 protein: CASSLGGRAPTIYGYTF. CDR3 bases: TGTGCCAGCAGCTTAGGGGGACGGGCCCCTACTATCTATGGCTACACCTTC. The chain uses TRBV13 and TRBJ1-2, with D perhaps matching TRBD1 (5 bases). Trimming removed 0 bases from V and 4 bases from J, with 18 bases in between. Germline V lookup: CDR1 PRHDT, CDR2 FYEKMQ (reference sequence). The CDR3 has 17 amino acids.

This clone was picked up one time. V gene TRBV5-1 combines with J gene TRBJ2-7; 7 bases agree with TRBD2. CDR3 length: 14 residues. V lost 5 bases, J lost 2 bases, and 7 bases stayed unmatched. Germline assignment: CDR1 SGHRS and CDR2 YFSETQ. CDR3 in amino acids: CASRRGAGPYEQYF. In DNA, the CDR3 is TGCGCCAGCAGGAGGGGAGCGGGACCCTACGAGCAGTACTTC.

The chain recombines TRBV6-8 with TRBJ1-2; D is unresolved. V was shortened by 8 bases and J by 5 bases, with 12 bases between the two germline ends. The CDR3 has 12 residues. CDR1 is MNHGY, CDR2 SAAAGT, per germline. The CDR3, as DNA: TGTGCCAGCGGTCTGTGGCAATATGGCTACACCTTC. Protein sequence: CASGLWQYGYTF.